A selection of T cell receptor beta chains follows, all from one sample in a study of cytomegalovirus exposure and HLA in healthy donors. Only in-frame clones appear in the TCRdb table, and some are missing; sequencing was by immunoSEQ multiplex PCR. Altogether 130,000 to 150,000 clones are present, about 78% being singletons, with the ten largest covering over 2.5%. Sequenced input: PBMCs. These receptors all come from a male donor in good health and CMV-seronegative. The CDR3 runs from the conserved cysteine through the conserved F or W. Fields, in order: D gene, clone size, J gene, V gene, CDR3 protein, CDR3 DNA. A D gene is named only where the DNA matches it firmly. For some rows the clone size is stated as once, few or many, or as a class when expanded; others skip it.

TRBD1,NA,TRBJ1-2,TRBV11-2,CASSLDSGGSGFWNYGYTF,TGTGCCAGCAGCTTAGACTCAGGGGGCTCTGGGTTTTGGAACTATGGCTACACCTTC
TRBD1,NA,TRBJ1-6,TRBV9,CASSAGQGIPNSPLHF,TGTGCCAGCAGCGCAGGACAGGGGATCCCAAATTCACCCCTCCACTTT
NA,NA,TRBJ1-1,TRBV10-3,CAISESILRAEAFF,TGTGCCATCAGTGAGTCGATTCTCAGGGCTGAAGCTTTCTTT
NA,NA,TRBJ2-5,TRBV6-1,CASHRIGETQYF,TGTGCCAGCCACAGGATTGGGGAGACCCAGTACTTC
NA,NA,TRBJ2-6,TRBV15,CATSRHSISGANVLTF,TGTGCCACCAGCAGACATTCAATCTCTGGGGCCAACGTCCTGACTTTC
NA,NA,TRBJ2-1,TRBV5-4,CASSSRLMSSYNEQFF,TGTGCCAGCAGCTCCCGACTGATGAGCTCCTACAATGAGCAGTTCTTC
TRBD1,few,TRBJ1-2,TRBV7-2,CASSPDRGPRGYTF,TGTGCCAGCAGCCCGGACAGGGGGCCAAGGGGCTACACCTTC
TRBD2,once,TRBJ2-3,TRBV11-2,CASSLAGTSTDTQYF,TGTGCCAGCAGCTTAGCCGGGACTAGCACCGATACGCAGTATTTT
NA,NA,TRBJ1-1,TRBV9,CASSAHRSPNTEAFF,TGTGCCAGCAGCGCCCACAGGTCCCCGAACACTGAAGCTTTCTTT
TRBD2,few,TRBJ2-1,TRBV30,CAWSLWTGTSGVQGDEQFF,TGTGCCTGGAGTCTATGGACAGGGACTAGCGGGGTGCAGGGGGATGAGCAGTTCTTC
TRBD1,NA,TRBJ1-1,TRBV7-9,CASSFGTGGIAFF,TGTGCCAGCAGCTTCGGGACAGGGGGGATAGCTTTCTTT
TRBD1,NA,TRBJ2-4,TRBV7-2,CASSGRTGFNIQYF,TGTGCCAGCAGCGGGCGGACAGGTTTTAACATTCAGTACTTC
NA,NA,TRBJ1-4,TRBV10-3,CAISVGGDVEKLFF,TGTGCCATCAGCGTTGGGGGGGACGTTGAAAAACTGTTTTTT
TRBD1,few,TRBJ2-7,TRBV4-2,CASSRGTGVGSYEQYF,TGTGCCAGCAGCCGGGGGACAGGGGTGGGTTCCTACGAGCAGTACTTC
TRBD1,NA,TRBJ1-2,TRBV11-2,CASSSGTGGFGYTF,TGTGCCAGCAGCTCCGGGACAGGGGGCTTTGGCTACACCTTC
TRBD1,NA,TRBJ1-2,TRBV7-8,CASSYRTGHSYTF,TGTGCCAGCAGCTACCGGACAGGGCATAGCTACACCTTC
TRBD1,medium-sized,TRBJ2-7,TRBV5-1,CASSYSGTGGQQYF,TGCGCCAGCAGCTATTCCGGGACAGGGGGCCAGCAGTACTTC
TRBD1,NA,TRBJ2-7,TRBV30,CAWTIQGSTYEQYF,TGTGCCTGGACTATACAGGGGTCTACCTACGAGCAGTACTTC
TRBD2,NA,TRBJ2-4,TRBV4-2,CASSQVTGGIDIQYF,TGTGCCAGCAGCCAAGTGACGGGAGGCATTGACATTCAGTACTTC
NA,NA,TRBJ2-3,TRBV5-1,CASARPANTDTQYF,TGCGCCAGCGCTAGGCCTGCGAACACAGATACGCAGTATTTT
NA,NA,TRBJ2-7,TRBV25-1,CASSGRGREQYF,TGTGCCAGCAGTGGCAGGGGACGGGAGCAGTACTTC
NA,NA,TRBJ2-7,TRBV9,CASTPTREHYEQYF,TGTGCCAGCACCCCTACCCGGGAGCACTACGAGCAGTACTTC
TRBD1,once,TRBJ2-7,TRBV10-3,CAASTGISYEQYF,TGTGCCGCGTCGACAGGGATTTCTTACGAGCAGTACTTC
TRBD2,NA,TRBJ2-7,TRBV11-1,CASSLNFARTSGSYEQYF,TGTGCCAGCAGCTTAAACTTCGCGCGGACTAGCGGGAGCTACGAGCAGTACTTC
TRBD1,NA,TRBJ1-2,TRBV10-3,CALSNEGAETNYGYTF,TGTGCCCTCAGTAATGAGGGGGCCGAAACTAACTATGGCTACACCTTC
TRBD1,few,TRBJ1-1,TRBV6-6,CASSYSTGGTGTEAFF,TGTGCCAGCAGTTACTCGACAGGGGGCACGGGCACTGAAGCTTTCTTT
NA,NA,TRBJ2-7,TRBV29-1,CSVEPDSSYEQYF,TGCAGCGTTGAACCAGACAGCTCCTACGAGCAGTACTTC
NA,NA,TRBJ1-5,TRBV29-1,CSVRFGGDRPQHF,TGCAGCGTTCGTTTCGGGGGGGATCGGCCCCAGCATTTT
NA,NA,TRBJ2-1,TRBV25-1,CASSERQDRSYNEQFF,TGTGCCAGCAGTGAAAGACAGGACCGCTCCTACAATGAGCAGTTCTTC
TRBD1,NA,TRBJ1-5,TRBV12-5,CASGLVPRARAGGRSNQPQHF,TGTGCTAGTGGTTTGGTCCCCCGTGCTCGGGCAGGGGGAAGGAGCAATCAGCCCCAGCATTTT
NA,few,TRBJ1-2,TRBV4-1,CASSQEPTVPNYGYTF,TGCGCCAGCAGCCAAGAACCGACAGTCCCTAACTATGGCTACACCTTC
TRBD1,NA,TRBJ2-6,TRBV5-1,CASSWNRGTGANVLTF,TGCGCCAGCAGCTGGAACAGGGGGACAGGGGCCAACGTCCTGACTTTC
NA,NA,TRBJ2-3,TRBV12-2,CASRLGLGPGLAVSTDTQYF,TGTGCAAGTCGCTTAGGCTTGGGCCCGGGACTAGCGGTTTCCACAGATACGCAGTATTTT
NA,once,TRBJ1-2,TRBV12-5,CASGAANYGYTF,TGTGCTAGTGGGGCCGCTAACTATGGCTACACCTTC
NA,NA,TRBJ2-2,TRBV19,CASTGNTGELFF,TGTGCCAGTACGGGGAACACCGGGGAGCTGTTTTTT
TRBD1,NA,TRBJ1-3,TRBV14,CASSQVRTGTGNTIYF,TGTGCCAGCAGCCAAGTGAGGACAGGGACTGGAAACACCATATATTTT
TRBD1,NA,TRBJ2-7,TRBV7-6,CASSLAGQGEMSYEQYF,TGTGCCAGCAGCTTAGCGGGCCAGGGGGAAATGTCCTACGAGCAGTACTTC
TRBD2,NA,TRBJ2-1,TRBV2,CASSPGLAYNEQFF,TGTGCCAGCAGCCCCGGACTAGCCTACAATGAGCAGTTCTTC
NA,NA,TRBJ2-7,TRBV5-1,CASSPDGGVLGEQYF,TGCGCCAGCAGCCCGGACGGGGGAGTTCTTGGAGAGCAGTACTTC
TRBD2,NA,TRBJ2-1,TRBV30,CAWSLTRTSGTGGEQFF,TGTGCCTGGAGTCTTACTCGGACTAGCGGGACGGGGGGTGAGCAGTTCTTC
TRBD2,NA,TRBJ2-7,TRBV5-1,CASSLAGLAGARYEQYF,TGCGCCAGCAGCTTGGCGGGACTAGCGGGAGCAAGGTACGAGCAGTACTTC
NA,NA,TRBJ1-2,TRBV15,CATSRGGGSNYGYTF,TGTGCCACCAGCAGAGGGGGGGGGAGTAACTATGGCTACACCTTC
TRBD1,few,TRBJ1-4,TRBV2,CASSARAGGSTNEKLFF,TGTGCCAGCAGTGCCCGGGCAGGGGGCTCAACTAATGAAAAACTGTTTTTT
NA,few,TRBJ2-6,TRBV7-6,CASSLGAQSGANVLTF,TGTGCCAGCAGCTTAGGGGCCCAAAGTGGGGCCAACGTCCTGACTTTC
NA,NA,TRBJ1-1,TRBV27,CASSLARKNTEAFF,TGTGCCAGCAGTTTAGCGAGGAAGAACACTGAAGCTTTCTTT
NA,NA,TRBJ2-6,TRBV7-3,CASSPSRGTGANVLTF,TGTGCCAGCAGCCCTAGTAGGGGTACTGGGGCCAACGTCCTGACTTTC
TRBD1,NA,TRBJ2-7,TRBV2,CASSEAAQGEQYF,TGTGCCAGCAGTGAAGCGGCACAGGGGGAGCAGTACTTC
TRBD1,NA,TRBJ1-2,TRBV29-1,CSAPGQGFGYTF,TGCAGCGCTCCGGGACAGGGTTTTGGCTACACCTTC
NA,NA,TRBJ1-5,TRBV27,CASSYGDTQPQHF,TGTGCCAGCAGTTACGGGGACACTCAGCCCCAGCATTTT
NA,many,TRBJ1-4,TRBV6-5,CASSPAGASEKLFF,TGTGCCAGCAGTCCTGCAGGGGCGAGTGAAAAACTGTTTTTT
TRBD1,NA,TRBJ1-5,TRBV19,CASSEQGGEWPQHF,TGTGCCAGTAGTGAACAGGGGGGCGAATGGCCCCAGCATTTT
TRBD1,once,TRBJ2-3,TRBV5-1,CASSEATGGGPDTQYF,TGCGCCAGCAGCGAGGCGACAGGGGGGGGCCCAGATACGCAGTATTTT
TRBD2,NA,TRBJ2-7,TRBV6-5,CASSYRAGGEQYF,TGTGCCAGCAGTTATCGAGCGGGAGGCGAGCAGTACTTC
TRBD1,NA,TRBJ2-7,TRBV5-4,CASSGQADYEQYF,TGTGCCAGCAGCGGACAGGCAGACTACGAGCAGTACTTC
NA,NA,TRBJ1-3,TRBV5-1,CASSPDSRNTIYF,TGCGCCAGCAGCCCGGACAGTAGAAACACCATATATTTT
NA,NA,TRBJ2-1,TRBV14,CASSSRETYNEQFF,TGTGCCAGCAGCTCCCGGGAGACCTACAATGAGCAGTTCTTC
TRBD1,NA,TRBJ2-3,TRBV6-4,CASSDQGADTQYF,TGTGCCAGCAGTGACCAGGGGGCAGATACGCAGTATTTT
TRBD2,NA,TRBJ2-3,TRBV4-1,CASSQDSGQPTDTQYF,TGCGCCAGCAGCCAAGATAGCGGGCAACCCACAGATACGCAGTATTTT